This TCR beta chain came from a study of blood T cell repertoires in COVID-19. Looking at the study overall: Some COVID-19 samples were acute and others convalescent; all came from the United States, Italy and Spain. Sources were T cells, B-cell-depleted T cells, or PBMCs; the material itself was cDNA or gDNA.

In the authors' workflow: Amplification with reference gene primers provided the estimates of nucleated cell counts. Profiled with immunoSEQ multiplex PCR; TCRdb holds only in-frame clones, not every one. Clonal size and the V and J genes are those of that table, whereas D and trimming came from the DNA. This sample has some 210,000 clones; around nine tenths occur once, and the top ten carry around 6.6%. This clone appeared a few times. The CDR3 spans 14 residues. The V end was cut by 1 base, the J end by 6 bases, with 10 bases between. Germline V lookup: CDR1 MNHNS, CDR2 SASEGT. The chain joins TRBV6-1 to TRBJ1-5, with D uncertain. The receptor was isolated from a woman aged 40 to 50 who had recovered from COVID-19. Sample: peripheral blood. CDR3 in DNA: TGTGCCAGCAGTGAAGAACGGCGGAGTCAGCCCCAGCATTTT. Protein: CASSEERRSQPQHF.